This is a list of T cell receptor beta chains from one sample in a study of Graves' ophthalmopathy and Graves' hyperthyroidism. TCRdb re-derived calls from the multiplex PCR reads in MiXCR, one entry per CDR3 protein. This sample has about 620,000 distinct CDR3 sequences; about a fifth occur once, and the top ten carry roughly 6.9%. Sequencing used peripheral blood. The receptor set was obtained from a woman between 18 and 30 years old with stable Graves' hyperthyroidism. Some clones in this sample may be carry-over from other donors' samples. Both conserved end residues are part of each CDR3. A row's size may be missing; if present it is once, few, many or a size class.

TRBV11-2,many,CASSNDGDSSSYNEQFF
TRBV3-1,-,CASSRQGTRAFF
TRBV28,many,CASSFPRLAQGRTDTQYF
TRBV11-2,-,CASSEDRGRNYGYTF
TRBV10-3,many,CAIRGPGQADSGNTIYF
TRBV12-3/TRBV12-4,-,CASSNTGPQETQYF
TRBV12-3/TRBV12-4,many,CASSPPGRGELFF
TRBV6-1,many,CASRMGGYTTNYGYTF
TRBV4-3,few,CASSQGTGGHYTEAFF
TRBV4-3,once,CASGDHVVRDTGELFF
TRBV19,-,CASRWRSGRAYGYTF
TRBV11-1,many,CASSARTGVFVGTEAFF
TRBV6-1,-,CASKRNPQGFYEQYF
TRBV28,-,CASSIVSGKNEQYF
TRBV27,many,CASGGAGTDTQYF
TRBV20-1,-,CSAPDLTLGGNTIYF
TRBV7-2,-,CASSLDVAGEEF
TRBV2,few,CASSEAPGTNYGYTF
TRBV6-5,many,CASGEPRQNYEQYF
TRBV18,-,CASSDGTAQETQCF
TRBV25-1,few,CASSETPRYNSPLHF
TRBV3-1,-,CASSPSGTQQETQYF
TRBV11-3,many,CASNNRGRVWAFF
TRBV12-3/TRBV12-4,many,CASSESEENTEAFF
TRBV28,once,CASSLGAPVAQYF
TRBV20-1,many,CSARDVIFGPSSTEAFF
TRBV7-9,-,CASSLDRGSTEAFF
TRBV4-1,-,CASSPMGQAYNQPQHF
TRBV2,many,CASQFRRTNSPLHF